This T cell receptor beta chain emerged from a study of human T cells and chemical hapten exposure. Noted time point: patch test 1, 2 weeks after DPC sensitization. The treatment: therapeutic diphenylcyclopropenone sensitization with weekly scalp DPC. The CDR3 spans 13 residues. CDR1 and CDR2 (germline): SQVTM, ANQGSEA. J lost 7 bases, V lost 7 bases, and 6 bases had no gene match. One entry per CDR3 protein, called by TCRdb with MiXCR from the RACE reads. The table shows around 150,000 distinct CDR3 sequences, with about 14% occurring only once. This clonotype was counted only a few times. Sequenced here: whole blood, sampled in connection with sensitization to the hapten diphenylcyclopropenone (DPC). This sequence was found in a woman in her thirties with alopecia areata. Some clones in this sample may be carry-over from other donors' samples. The gene calls are TRBV29-1 and TRBJ2-2, with 10 bases matching TRBD2. CDR3 sequence (DNA): TGCAGCGGCGCTAGCGGGAGAGGCGGGGAGCTGTTTTTT. This translates into CSGASGRGGELFF.